The 27 T cell receptor beta chains in this list originate from one sample, sequenced in a study of CD8 T cells in ankylosing spondylitis. Overall study results and limits: Seemingly characteristic of ankylosing spondylitis blood was a TCR beta motif consisting of 7 or 8 highly homologous variants.

The antigens these receptors bind are not known. TCRdb called the 5' RACE reads again in MiXCR, with one record for every CDR3 protein. This repertoire shows hundreds of thousands of distinct CDR3 sequences, 20% to 30% found once; its top ten account for roughly 0.9%. The sample comprised blood, either unsorted or a sorted T cell fraction (not recorded which). The origin of the receptors is a male donor with ankylosing spondylitis.

In its sample, this clonotype was seen a few times. The chain's CDR3 is CASSPTGISNQPQHF. The CDR3 region has the DNA TGTGCCAGCTCACCGACAGGGATTAGCAATCAGCCCCAGCATTTT. This chain links TRBV18 with TRBJ1-5; 7 bases are shared with TRBD1. Per germline, CDR1 KGHSH and CDR2 LQKENI. V gave up 3 bases and J gave up 0 bases; unmatched junction bases: 2. The CDR3 runs to 15 residues.

The table lists this clonotype with a few counts. This chain joins TRBV20-1 and TRBJ1-5, with 9 positions matching TRBD1. The junction had 7 bases not matched to a gene; V was cut back by 3 bases and J by 4 bases. There are 15 residues in the CDR3. Per germline, CDR1 DFQATT and CDR2 SNEGSKA (reference sequence). CDR3 nucleotide sequence: TGCAGTGCTAGTCAGGGACAGGGAGGAAATCAGCCCCAGCATTTT. Protein sequence: CSASQGQGGNQPQHF.

The J gene is TRBJ2-7, the V gene TRBV24-1; no clear D. From germline, CDR1 is KGHDR and CDR2 SFDVKD. With 3 bases removed from V and 3 bases from J, the gap between germline ends came to 8 bases. The length of the CDR3 is 13 residues. The CDR3 loop reads CATSDAENYEQYF. CDR3 bases: TGTGCCACCAGTGATGCGGAGAACTACGAGCAGTACTTC.

This clonotype showed up just a few times. The chain recombines TRBV20-1 with TRBJ1-6; unclear D gene. The CDR3 extends over 14 amino acids. Trimming left V 4 bases short and J 8 bases short, with 15 bases between. Germline V gene lookup returns CDR1 DFQATT and CDR2 SNEGSKA (reference sequence). The CDR3 nucleotides read TGCAGTGCTACCTTAGGACTGGCAGATTCACCCCTCCACTTT. This translates into CSATLGLADSPLHF.

This rearrangement joins TRBV20-1 to TRBJ2-7; D may correspond to TRBD1 or TRBD2 (6 bases each). The germline gives CDR1 DFQATT, CDR2 SNEGSKA (reference sequence). The CDR3 runs to 11 residues. V gave up 6 bases and J gave up 6 bases, with 12 bases separating them. The CDR3 protein is CSARGLGEQYF. The CDR3 region has the DNA TGCAGTGCCCGGGGGCTAGGCGAGCAGTACTTC.

This CDR3 reads CASSLDGTFTDTQYF. The CDR3 nucleotides read TGCGCCAGCAGCTTGGACGGGACATTCACAGATACGCAGTATTTT. The chain employs TRBV5-1 and TRBJ2-3, with D tentatively TRBD1 (6 bases). The germline V gene encodes CDR1 SGHRS and CDR2 YFSETQ. The CDR3 totals 15 residues. Trimming pared 0 bases from V and 2 bases from J, leaving 10 bases between.

This clonotype was seen a handful of times. The chain combines TRBV20-1 with TRBJ2-2, with D possibly matching TRBD2 (5 bases). Germline V gene lookup returns CDR1 DFQATT and CDR2 SNEGSKA (reference sequence). The CDR3 is made up of 16 amino acids. V gave up 1 base and J gave up 0 bases, with 12 bases separating them. This chain's CDR3 is CSARAGKSANTGELFF. The DNA of the CDR3 is TGCAGTGCTAGAGCCGGGAAGTCCGCGAACACCGGGGAGCTGTTTTTT.

This clonotype was seen more than once but under ten times. The CDR3 here is CATQTASGTDTQYF. CDR3 nucleotides: TGTGCCACCCAAACGGCCTCGGGGACAGATACGCAGTATTTT. The V and J genes are TRBV24-1 and TRBJ2-3; tentative D call: TRBD2 (5 bases). The CDR3 spans 14 residues. The ends were cut back, 9 bases at V and 3 bases at J, with 15 bases in the middle. Germline V gives CDR1 KGHDR, CDR2 SFDVKD.

This clonotype came up a few times. The chain carries TRBV20-1 and TRBJ2-3, with D maybe TRBD1 (5 bases). The V and J ends lost 5 bases and 0 bases respectively, with 12 bases between them. The V gene's germline CDR1 is DFQATT and CDR2 SNEGSKA (reference sequence). The CDR3 covers 14 residues. The CDR3 is CSARTYASTDTQYF. CDR3 DNA sequence: TGCAGTGCTCGGACATATGCTAGCACAGATACGCAGTATTTT.

This clonotype was seen a few times. This sequence joins TRBV27 and TRBJ1-6; D uncertain. Trimming left V 6 bases short and J 0 bases short, with 9 bases between. There are 15 residues in the CDR3. Germline CDR1 is MNHEY and CDR2 is SMNVEV (reference sequence). DNA of the CDR3: TGTGCCAGCAGCCCTCGAAGCTCCTATAATTCACCCCTCCACTTT. As protein: CASSPRSSYNSPLHF.

This chain connects TRBV7-9 to TRBJ2-7; TRBD2 is a possible D gene (5 bases). Per germline, CDR1 SEHNR and CDR2 FQNEAQ (reference sequence). The CDR3 loop spans 14 amino acids. The ends were cut back, 5 bases at V and 3 bases at J, with 14 bases in the middle. CDR3 sequence (DNA): TGTGCCAGCAGCGCCCTCAGTCGGGACTACGAGCAGTACTTC. It translates to CASSALSRDYEQYF. The full variable domain, completed using reference TRBV7-9 and TRBJ2-7, is DTGVSQNPRHKITKRGQNVTFRCDPISEHNRLYWYRQTLGQGPEFLTYFQNEAQLEKSRLLSDRFSAERPKGSFSTLEIQRTEQGDSAMYLCASSALSRDYEQYFGPGTRLTVT.

This clonotype was seen only a few times. This rearrangement joins TRBV5-1 to TRBJ2-3, with TRBD2 matching 8 bases. V lost 5 bases, J lost 6 bases, and 8 bases stayed unmatched. Germline V CDR1 and CDR2: SGHRS, YFSETQ. The CDR3 spans 14 residues. CDR3 sequence: CASSGSGTTDTQYF. The CDR3 DNA reads as TGCGCCAGCAGTGGTAGCGGGACTACGGATACGCAGTATTTT.

This chain joins TRBV20-1 and TRBJ2-3; 8 nucleotides match TRBD2. The ends lost 5 bases at V and 2 bases at J; junction bases unmatched: 15. This CDR3 has 17 residues. The germline CDR1 and CDR2 sequences are DFQATT and SNEGSKA (reference sequence). The CDR3 loop is CSAPTSGRWGPTDTQYF. The CDR3 DNA is TGCAGTGCTCCCACTAGCGGACGATGGGGCCCCACAGATACGCAGTATTTT.

The rearrangement uses TRBV12-3 or TRBV12-4 and TRBJ2-2; 14 bases align to TRBD2. CDR3 length: 16 amino acids. V trimming: 7 bases; J trimming: 8 bases; junction bases outside the gene matches: 9. The CDR3 DNA reads as TGTGCCAGCACCTTGGGACTAGCGGGAGATGGAGGGGAGCTGTTTTTT. Residues: CASTLGLAGDGGELFF.

The table lists this clonotype with many counts. The J gene is TRBJ2-3, the V gene TRBV20-1; a possible D gene is TRBD2 (5 bases). This CDR3 spans 12 amino acids. Germline CDR1 and CDR2: DFQATT and SNEGSKA (reference sequence). V was pared by 0 bases and J by 5 bases, with 6 bases between. The CDR3: CSARDRGDTQYF. The CDR3 coding sequence is TGCAGTGCTAGAGATCGGGGAGATACGCAGTATTTT.

This clonotype was found a few times. CDR3 region: CASSLAQDTQYF. CDR3 nucleotide sequence: TGCGCCAGCAGCTTGGCCCAAGATACGCAGTATTTT. J is TRBJ2-3 and V is TRBV5-1, with D uncertain. Trimming left V 0 bases short and J 5 bases short, with 4 bases between. CDR1 is SGHRS, CDR2 YFSETQ, per germline. This CDR3 has 12 residues.

This clonotype is a singleton in its sample. J is TRBJ1-4 and V is TRBV20-1, with D perhaps matching TRBD1 (5 bases). This CDR3 spans 16 amino acids. CDR1 is DFQATT and CDR2 is SNEGSKA in the germline V gene (reference sequence). The germline V and J ends were trimmed by 5 bases and 7 bases, with 23 bases remaining between them. Here the CDR3 DNA reads TGCAGTGCTTTGCGTGGAGACGGGACCACGGCTGAAAAACTGTTTTTT. Encoded protein: CSALRGDGTTAEKLFF.

The gene calls are TRBV30 and TRBJ2-5; 7 bases match TRBD1. CDR3 length: 14 amino acids. Trimming at V came to 3 bases and at J to 7 bases, leaving 11 bases not matched to a gene. Germline CDR1 GTSNPN, CDR2 SVGIG (reference sequence). The CDR3 DNA reads TGTGCCTGGAGCGCTGACAGGGATTACGGGACCCAGTACTTC. Residues: CAWSADRDYGTQYF. Full variable domain (remainder filled in from reference TRBV30 and TRBJ2-5): SQTIHQWPATLVQPVGSPLSLECTVEGTSNPNLYWYRQAAGRGLQLLFYSVGIGQISSEVPQNLSASRPQDRQFILSSKKLLLSDSGFYLCAWSADRDYGTQYFGPGTRLLVL.

The V gene is TRBV7-6, the J gene TRBJ2-1; TRBD2 matches at 12 bases. This CDR3 region has 17 residues. V gave up 4 bases and J gave up 4 bases; unmatched junction bases: 8. CDR1 and CDR2 from the germline V gene are SGHVS and FNYEAQ. The CDR3 loop is CASSSGLAGSGYNEQFF. DNA for the CDR3: TGTGCCAGCAGCTCTGGACTAGCGGGGAGTGGGTACAATGAGCAGTTCTTC. Full variable domain (outside the CDR3, taken from reference TRBV7-6 and TRBJ2-1): GAGVSQSPRYKVTKRGQDVALRCDPISGHVSLYWYRQALGQGPEFLTYFNYEAQQDKSGLPNDRFSAERPEGSISTLTIQRTEQRDSAMYRCASSSGLAGSGYNEQFFGPGTRLTVL.

This clonotype was found a few times. This rearrangement joins TRBV12-3 or TRBV12-4 to TRBJ2-1; D remains unclear. The germline V and J ends were trimmed by 3 bases and 5 bases, with 11 bases remaining between them. This CDR3 has 14 residues. CDR3 residues: CASSLRGPNNEQFF. Written as DNA, the CDR3 is TGTGCCAGCAGTTTGCGCGGACCGAACAATGAGCAGTTCTTC.

The chain carries TRBV28 and TRBJ1-5; D possibly corresponds to TRBD1 (6 bases). This CDR3 contains 15 residues. Germline CDR1 reads MDHEN; CDR2 reads SYDVKM. V was pared by 4 bases and J by 2 bases, with 12 bases between. DNA for the CDR3: TGTGCCAGCAGTTATCAGGGGCAGGGCAATCAGCCCCAGCATTTT. Translating gives CASSYQGQGNQPQHF.

Only a few counts were recorded for this clonotype. This chain uses TRBV5-5 with TRBJ2-6, with D perhaps given as TRBD1 or TRBD2 (5 bases each). The germline V and J ends were trimmed by 2 bases and 0 bases, with 12 bases remaining between them. Germline CDR1 is SGHKS and CDR2 is YYEKEE (reference sequence). The CDR3 length is 17 residues. The CDR3 here is CASSFGTYYSGANVLTF. The CDR3 nucleotides read TGTGCCAGCAGCTTTGGGACGTACTACTCTGGGGCCAACGTCCTGACTTTC.

The chain recombines TRBV20-1 with TRBJ2-3; either TRBD1 or TRBD2 may fit D (6 bases each). This CDR3 is built from 12 residues. Trimming pared 3 bases from V and 7 bases from J, leaving 11 bases between. Germline V CDR1 and CDR2: DFQATT, SNEGSKA (reference sequence). This chain's CDR3 is CSAREGVYTQYF. CDR3 bases: TGCAGTGCTAGGGAGGGGGTATATACGCAGTATTTT.

The V gene is TRBV20-1, the J gene TRBJ1-5; D gene unclear. The germline gives CDR1 DFQATT, CDR2 SNEGSKA (reference sequence). The CDR3 has 13 amino acids. V dropped 6 bases and J dropped 7 bases, with 16 bases sitting between them. For the CDR3, the DNA is TGCAGTGCGGAAGATCGCCGGACGCAGCCCCAGCATTTT. This codes for CSAEDRRTQPQHF.

A few counts support this clonotype. The genes are TRBV12-3 or TRBV12-4 and TRBJ1-4; TRBD1 agrees at 7 bases. The CDR3 spans 14 residues. The junction had 4 bases not matched to a gene; V was cut back by 2 bases and J by 7 bases. CDR3 region: CASSLRQGSEKLFF. CDR3 in DNA: TGTGCCAGCAGTTTAAGACAGGGAAGTGAAAAACTGTTTTTT.

This chain uses TRBV20-1 with TRBJ1-6, with 7 bases aligning to TRBD1. V lost 4 bases, J lost 12 bases, and 6 bases stayed unmatched. The germline CDR1 and CDR2 sequences are DFQATT and SNEGSKA (reference sequence). The CDR3 extends over 12 amino acids. CDR3 amino acids: CSATRQGRPLHF. Here the CDR3 DNA reads TGCAGTGCTACCAGACAGGGCAGACCCCTCCACTTT.

The chain combines TRBV11-2 with TRBJ2-2, with D perhaps matching TRBD2 (7 bases). Trimming took 6 bases from V and 1 from J, leaving 18 bases between them. Looked up from germline, CDR1 is SGHAT and CDR2 is FQNNGV. This CDR3 spans 17 amino acids. In DNA form, the CDR3 reads TGTGCCAGCAGTAGGGGGATAGCGGGTCAGAACACCGGGGAGCTGTTTTTT. Translated: CASSRGIAGQNTGELFF. Full variable domain (remainder filled in from reference TRBV11-2 and TRBJ2-2): EAGVAQSPRYKIIEKRQSVAFWCNPISGHATLYWYQQILGQGPKLLIQFQNNGVVDDSQLPKDRFSAERLKGVDSTLKIQPAKLEDSAVYLCASSRGIAGQNTGELFFGEGSRLTVL.